These 20 T cell receptor beta chains came from one sample sequenced in a study of shared clonotypes between healthy human individuals. Data came from immunoSEQ multiplex PCR; TCRdb stores just in-frame clones and leaves some out. In the table there are about 520,000 clones, 60% to 80% of which are singletons. Sequenced input: PBMCs. The source is a middle-aged woman in good health. Some clones in this sample may be carry-over from other donors' samples.

The chain couples TRBV7-2 to TRBJ1-1; no clear D gene. Germline CDR1 is SGHTA and CDR2 is FQGNSA. Trimming pared 1 base from V and 2 bases from J, leaving 11 bases between. This CDR3 contains 15 residues. For the CDR3, the DNA is TGTGCCAGCAGCTTAGGAGGTCTGATAAACACTGAAGCTTTCTTT. Translated, it gives CASSLGGLINTEAFF.

The V gene is TRBV5-4, the J gene TRBJ2-1; 10 bases map to TRBD2. This CDR3 is 16 amino acids long. Germline values: CDR1 SGHNT, CDR2 YYREEE (reference sequence). V lost 3 bases and J lost 7; bases outside the gene matches: 10. The CDR3 nucleotides read TGTGCCAGCAGCTCAAAGCGGGAGGGCCGAATTAATGAGCAGTTCTTC. Its protein is CASSSKREGRINEQFF.

This chain links TRBV13 with TRBJ2-5; D gene ambiguous. The length of the CDR3 is 12 residues. Germline V gives CDR1 PRHDT, CDR2 FYEKMQ (reference sequence). The V and J ends lost 5 bases and 5 bases respectively, with 9 bases between them. In DNA, the CDR3 is TGTGCCAGCAGCCCCCGCTCCGAGACCCAGTACTTC. Encoded protein: CASSPRSETQYF.

The J gene is TRBJ2-7, the V gene TRBV11-2; the D is unclear. Germline V gene sequence: CDR1 SGHAT, CDR2 FQNNGV. This CDR3 region has 14 residues. The V and J ends lost 2 bases and 7 bases respectively, with 15 bases between them. DNA of the CDR3: TGTGCCAGCAGCTTAACCCCGACGGCCTTGGAGCAGTACTTC. It specifies CASSLTPTALEQYF.

CDR3 DNA sequence: TGTGCCAGCAGAAGCCTCCTAGAGTACCAAGAGACCCAGTACTTC. Translation gives CASRSLLEYQETQYF. This chain links TRBV28 with TRBJ2-5; D is ambiguous. The CDR3 loop spans 15 amino acids. Germline V gene data show CDR1 as MDHEN and CDR2 as SYDVKM. Trimming cost V 6 bases and J 0 bases, with 14 bases left between them.

The chain employs TRBV6-6 and TRBJ1-2; 8 bases agree with TRBD1. Germline V gene data show CDR1 as MNHNY and CDR2 as SVGAGI (reference sequence). This CDR3 has 14 residues. Unmatched junction bases numbered 7, after V lost 7 bases and J lost 3 bases. The CDR3 bases are TGTGCCAGCACGGACAGGGCGTCGGACTATGGCTACACCTTC. Protein product: CASTDRASDYGYTF.

The J gene is TRBJ2-1, the V gene TRBV4-3; TRBD2 aligns across 10 bases. The germline V gene has CDR1 LGHNA and CDR2 YSLEER. The CDR3 is 16 amino acids. V was pared by 5 bases and J by 9 bases, with 13 bases of the junction left unmatched. The CDR3 sequence: CASSELAGREDGEQFF. CDR3 DNA sequence: TGCGCCAGCAGCGAACTAGCGGGAAGGGAGGATGGTGAGCAGTTCTTC.

The chain uses TRBV5-1 and TRBJ2-2; D not certain. The CDR3 is 14 amino acids. Germline CDR1 is SGHRS and CDR2 is YFSETQ. V lost 5 bases to trimming and J lost 0 bases, with 8 bases between them. The CDR3 nucleotides are TGCGCCAGCAGGTTGAACGCGAACACCGGGGAGCTGTTTTTT. Its protein is CASRLNANTGELFF.

J is TRBJ2-5 and V is TRBV5-1; 7 bases map to TRBD2. V lost 0 bases, J lost 5 bases, and 10 bases stayed unmatched. This CDR3 region has 16 residues. Germline CDR1 reads SGHRS; CDR2 reads YFSETQ. CDR3 DNA sequence: TGCGCCAGCAGCTTGGGGGGACGACTAGCATGGGAGACCCAGTACTTC. Translated: CASSLGGRLAWETQYF.

This chain uses TRBV5-6 with TRBJ2-5, with 11 bases lining up with TRBD2. With V trimmed by 2 bases and J by 5 bases, 17 bases remained unmatched. The germline V gene has CDR1 SGHDT and CDR2 YYEEEE. The CDR3 has 19 residues. CDR3 residues: CASSFPAEAGASGRETQYF. CDR3 coding DNA: TGTGCCAGCAGCTTCCCTGCGGAGGCCGGGGCTAGCGGGAGGGAGACCCAGTACTTC.

The V gene is TRBV28, the J gene TRBJ2-5, with 7 bases identical to TRBD1. In germline, CDR1 is MDHEN, CDR2 SYDVKM. The CDR3 contains 14 residues. V was clipped by 3 bases and J by 6 bases; unmatched bases: 7. CDR3: CASSFGTVRKTQYF. CDR3 DNA: TGTGCCAGCAGTTTTGGGACAGTACGTAAGACCCAGTACTTC. The whole variable domain, remainder taken from reference TRBV28 and TRBJ2-5, is DVKVTQSSRYLVKRTGEKVFLECVQDMDHENMFWYRQDPGLGLRLIYFSYDVKMKEKGDIPEGYSVSREKKERFSLILESASTNQTSMYLCASSFGTVRKTQYFGPGTRLLVL.

This clone was recorded at least ten times. As DNA, the CDR3 is TGTGCCAGCAGCAAAGAACAGGGATGGAGGCAGCCCCAGCATTTT. It specifies CASSKEQGWRQPQHF. The V and J genes are TRBV21-1 and TRBJ1-5; TRBD1, as called in the table, went unchecked against the DNA. TRBV21-1 is a documented pseudogene. There are 15 residues in the CDR3.

The gene calls are TRBV18 and TRBJ2-7, with 7 bases matching TRBD1. V lost 6 bases, J lost 3 bases, and 2 bases stayed unmatched. Germline V gene lookup returns CDR1 KGHSH and CDR2 LQKENI. The CDR3 extends over 12 amino acids. As DNA, the CDR3 is TGTGCCAGCTCCCGGGACAGCTACGAGCAGTACTTC. Amino acids: CASSRDSYEQYF.

The gene calls are TRBV7-2 and TRBJ1-5; 8 bases match TRBD1. The junction had 15 bases not matched to a gene; V was cut back by 2 bases and J by 9 bases. The germline CDR1 and CDR2 sequences are SGHTA and FQGNSA. This CDR3 is built from 17 residues. In DNA form, the CDR3 reads TGTGCCAGCAGCTTATCCACTGGACAGGGAGGTCTAGGGCCCCAGCATTTT. This translates into CASSLSTGQGGLGPQHF. The full variable domain, its missing parts supplied by reference TRBV7-2 and TRBJ1-5, is GAGVSQSPSNKVTEKGKDVELRCDPISGHTALYWYRQSLGQGLEFLIYFQGNSAPDKSGLPSDRFSAERTGGSVSTLTIQRTQQEDSAVYLCASSLSTGQGGLGPQHFGDGTRLSIL.

This clone was seen more than once but under ten times. The chain is built from TRBV7-3 and TRBJ2-3, with D perhaps being TRBD1 or TRBD2 (5 bases each). The CDR3 runs 16 residues. Germline CDR1 reads SGHTA; CDR2 reads FQGTGA. Trimming shortened V by 5 bases and J by 4 bases, and 19 bases separated the two germline ends. The CDR3 nucleotides are TGTGCCAGCAGCCAATGGGGACCCGGAGAGGCAGATACGCAGTATTTT. Translated, it gives CASSQWGPGEADTQYF.

The CDR3, as DNA: TGTGCCAGCAGCCCCGGGACTAGCGGTTTGAGCTCCTACGAGCAGTACTTC. This translates into CASSPGTSGLSSYEQYF. The genes are TRBV7-6 and TRBJ2-7; 11 bases agree with TRBD2. V lost 5 bases to trimming and J lost 0 bases; unmatched junction nucleotides: 9. CDR3 length: 17 amino acids. Germline CDR1 is SGHVS and CDR2 is FNYEAQ.

This clone came up once. The chain has TRBV29-1 and TRBJ1-1, with TRBD1 identical over 10 bases. Germline V CDR1 and CDR2: SQVTM, ANQGSEA. The CDR3 is 14 amino acids. Losses at the gene ends were 3 bases for V and 7 bases for J; bases not matched to a gene: 8. The CDR3 region is CSVEGQGRFDEAFF. The CDR3 DNA reads as TGCAGCGTTGAGGGACAGGGGAGATTTGATGAAGCTTTCTTT.

This clone was seen just once. V gene TRBV18 combines with J gene TRBJ1-1; D possibly corresponds to TRBD1 (6 bases). The germline V gene encodes CDR1 KGHSH and CDR2 LQKENI. This CDR3 contains 15 residues. The ends were cut back, 1 base at V and 4 bases at J, with 13 bases in the middle. The CDR3 DNA follows: TGTGCCAGCTCACCACTACCGACAGGTATCACTGAAGCTTTCTTT. Translating it yields CASSPLPTGITEAFF. The entire variable domain, with the rest obtained from reference TRBV18 and TRBJ1-1, is as follows: NAGVMQNPRHLVRRRGQEARLRCSPMKGHSHVYWYRQLPEEGLKFMVYLQKENIIDESGMPKERFSAEFPKEGPSILRIQQVVRGDSAAYFCASSPLPTGITEAFFGQGTRLTVV.

This clone turned up a few times. Additional DNA sequences in this sample encode the identical CDR3. The J gene is TRBJ2-7, the V gene TRBV18; D remains unclear. The V gene's germline CDR1 is KGHSH and CDR2 LQKENI. Trimming took 1 base from V and 7 from J, leaving 8 bases between them. This CDR3 spans 12 amino acids. The DNA for the CDR3 is TGTGCCAGCTCACCACGAGTGGGGGAGCAGTACTTC. The encoded protein is CASSPRVGEQYF.

J is TRBJ2-5 and V is TRBV18; tentatively, D is TRBD1 (6 bases). V lost 4 bases and J 2 bases, leaving 14 bases between the germline ends. CDR3 length equals 15 residues. The germline V gene encodes CDR1 KGHSH and CDR2 LQKENI. CDR3 residues: CASSRYRESQETQYF. The CDR3 DNA sequence: TGTGCCAGCTCACGTTACAGGGAGAGTCAAGAGACCCAGTACTTC.